These 25 T cell receptor beta chains were all obtained from the same sample, sequenced in a study of radiotherapy plus CTLA-4 blockade in lung cancer. Sequenced by immunoSEQ multiplex PCR; TCRdb stores in-frame clones only, minus some. This sample has tens of thousands of clones; around 69% occur once, and the top ten carry roughly 11%. The specimen was peripheral blood, collected from a patient treated with radiotherapy plus ipilimumab. All receptors come from a human donor with non-small cell lung cancer who had stable disease on radiotherapy plus ipilimumab.

The gene calls are TRBV28 and TRBJ2-3; the match to TRBD2 covers 7 bases. In germline, CDR1 is MDHEN, CDR2 SYDVKM. Trimming at V came to 2 bases and at J to 1 base, leaving 3 bases not matched to a gene. The CDR3 spans 15 residues. CDR3 region: CASSLIGLGTDTQYF. The CDR3, as DNA: TGTGCCAGCAGTTTAATTGGACTAGGCACAGATACGCAGTATTTT.

This sequence joins TRBV6-5 and TRBJ2-7; 9 bases agree with TRBD1. This CDR3 comprises 14 residues. The junction had 10 bases not matched to a gene; V was cut back by 6 bases and J by 7 bases. From germline, CDR1 is MNHEY and CDR2 SVGAGI. The CDR3 region has the DNA TGTGCCAGCAGCCCCTCCCGACAGGGGGGGGAGCAGTACTTC. It codes for CASSPSRQGGEQYF.

The CDR3 DNA sequence: TGTGCCAGCAGCTTTACAGATCTGATGAACACTGAAGCTTTCTTT. Translating gives CASSFTDLMNTEAFF. The chain couples TRBV7-6 to TRBJ1-1; no definite D call. The CDR3 consists of 15 residues. Germline-derived CDR1 and CDR2 are SGHVS and FNYEAQ. With 3 bases removed from V and 0 bases from J, the gap between germline ends came to 11 bases.

The genes are TRBV7-2 and TRBJ1-1; 11 bases align to TRBD1. The CDR3 covers 14 residues. Looked up from germline, CDR1 is SGHTA and CDR2 is FQGNSA. J was trimmed by 6 bases and V by 4 bases; bases with no gene match: 4. The CDR3 coding sequence is TGTGCCAGCAGCTCCGGGACAGGGGGACCTGAAGCTTTCTTT. It is translated as CASSSGTGGPEAFF.

CDR3 protein: CASSDWDSYEQYV. The CDR3 nucleotides are TGTGCCAGCAGTGACTGGGACAGCTACGAGCAGTACGTC. This chain joins TRBV6-1 and TRBJ2-7; 7 bases are shared with TRBD1. In germline, CDR1 is MNHNS, CDR2 SASEGT. This CDR3 has 13 residues. With 3 bases clipped from V and 3 bases from J, the junction kept 2 bases outside the gene matches.

This clone was counted once. This sequence joins TRBV6-1 and TRBJ1-1; 7 bases agree with TRBD1. Germline trimming cut 5 bases from V and 2 bases from J; bases unmatched to any gene: 8. Germline V lookup: CDR1 MNHNS, CDR2 SASEGT. The CDR3 loop spans 15 amino acids. CDR3 amino acids: CASSPRTGLNTEAFF. In DNA form, the CDR3 reads TGTGCCAGCAGTCCCAGGACAGGACTAAACACTGAAGCTTTCTTT.

The chain uses TRBV7-8 and TRBJ2-5, with 8 positions matching TRBD2. The DNA end is more similar to TRBJ2-7, so the J call may be wrong. The CDR3 extends over 15 amino acids. Germline assignment: CDR1 SGHVS and CDR2 FQNEAQ. CDR3 coding DNA: TGTGCCAGCAGCTCCCCGGGAGGGGTGCGGTACGAGCAGTACTTC. It specifies CASSSPGGVRYEQYF.

The chain employs TRBV7-9 and TRBJ1-2; 7 bases are shared with TRBD1. From germline, CDR1 is SEHNR and CDR2 FQNEAQ (reference sequence). The trim removed 1 base at V and 11 bases at J, leaving 1 base unmatched. The CDR3 runs to 11 residues. The CDR3 loop reads CASSLDRGYTF. For the CDR3, the DNA is TGTGCCAGCAGCTTAGACAGGGGATACACCTTC.

This chain joins TRBV2 and TRBJ2-3, with unresolved D. Germline V gives CDR1 SNHLY, CDR2 FYNNEI. V was shortened by 1 base and J by 2 bases, with 7 bases between the two germline ends. The CDR3 runs to 14 residues. Here the CDR3 reads CASSEDTHTDTQYF. DNA of the CDR3: TGTGCCAGCAGTGAAGACACTCACACAGATACGCAGTATTTT.

This clone was seen a handful of times. The junction shows a germline mismatch at one end, possibly a read error. The gene calls are TRBV2 and TRBJ2-7, with 10 nucleotides matching TRBD2. CDR1 and CDR2 (germline): SNHLY, FYNNEI. The CDR3 is 12 amino acids. CDR3 DNA: TGTGCCAGCAGTGCCCTAGCGGGGGAGTTCTCCTTC. Translation: CASSALAGEFSF.

In this sample, this clone turned up a few times. Additional DNA sequences in this sample encode the identical CDR3. The chain combines TRBV5-1 with TRBJ2-5; D is unresolved. The CDR3 is made up of 11 amino acids. The germline CDR1 and CDR2 sequences are SGHRS and YFSETQ. Trimming stripped 2 bases from V and 2 bases from J, with 1 base between. CDR3 loop: CASSFQETQYF. The DNA for the CDR3 is TGCGCCAGCAGCTTTCAAGAGACCCAGTACTTC. Together with reference TRBV5-1 and TRBJ2-5, the CDR3 gives the full variable domain: KAGVTQTPRYLIKTRGQQVTLSCSPISGHRSVSWYQQTPGQGLQFLFEYFSETQRNKGNFPGRFSGRQFSNSRSEMNVSTLELGDSALYLCASSFQETQYFGPGTRLLVL.

The V gene is TRBV5-1, the J gene TRBJ1-1; no firm D call. CDR3 length: 16 residues. Germline assignment: CDR1 SGHRS and CDR2 YFSETQ. V lost 2 bases and J 1 base, leaving 15 bases between the germline ends. In nucleotides, the CDR3 is TGCGCCAGCAGCTTACAAGGCGGACGGACGAACACTGAAGCTTTCTTT. Its protein is CASSLQGGRTNTEAFF.

This clone was seen only once. The chain couples TRBV7-3 to TRBJ2-2; 7 bases align to TRBD2. This CDR3 is built from 16 residues. J gave up 1 base and V 4 bases, and 6 bases lay outside the gene matches. Germline values: CDR1 SGHTA, CDR2 FQGTGA. The CDR3 bases are TGTGCCAGCAGCTCCTACGGGGGGAAGAACACCGGGGAGCTGTTTTTT. Translating it yields CASSSYGGKNTGELFF.

This chain links TRBV5-1 with TRBJ2-3; the D is unclear. This CDR3 region has 14 residues. The V gene's germline CDR1 is SGHRS and CDR2 YFSETQ. V was pared by 2 bases and J by 2 bases, with 9 bases between. The CDR3 nucleotides read TGCGCCAGCAGCTTTGTGGGCACCACAGATACGCAGTATTTT. Its protein product is CASSFVGTTDTQYF.

The chain joins TRBV7-2 to TRBJ1-5; D is perhaps TRBD1 (6 bases). Germline V lookup: CDR1 SGHTA, CDR2 FQGNSA. V gave up 9 bases and J gave up 6 bases, with 15 bases separating them. This CDR3 comprises 13 residues. The CDR3 here is CASGGQLGQPQHF. The CDR3 bases are TGTGCCAGTGGCGGACAGCTCGGTCAGCCCCAGCATTTT. Full variable domain (rest looked up from reference TRBV7-2 and TRBJ1-5): GAGVSQSPSNKVTEKGKDVELRCDPISGHTALYWYRQSLGQGLEFLIYFQGNSAPDKSGLPSDRFSAERTGGSVSTLTIQRTQQEDSAVYLCASGGQLGQPQHFGDGTRLSIL.

The CDR3: CASPNGRERGNEQFF. CDR3 bases: TGCGCCAGCCCGAATGGTCGGGAACGGGGCAATGAGCAGTTCTTC. The V and J genes are TRBV5-1 and TRBJ2-1, with D maybe TRBD2 (5 bases). Germline V CDR1 and CDR2: SGHRS, YFSETQ. V gave up 7 bases and J gave up 6 bases, with 20 bases separating them. This CDR3 comprises 15 residues.

This chain connects TRBV2 to TRBJ1-6, with TRBD1 identical over 8 bases. Germline V CDR1 and CDR2: SNHLY, FYNNEI. The CDR3 loop spans 14 amino acids. J gave up 9 bases and V 2 bases, and 3 bases lay outside the gene matches. The CDR3 coding sequence is TGTGCCAGCAGTGAAAGCCAGGGGGCTTCACCCCTCCACTTT. Protein: CASSESQGASPLHF.

CDR3: CAWAVGAGANVLTF. The CDR3 nucleotides read TGTGCCTGGGCAGTAGGGGCTGGGGCCAACGTCCTGACTTTC. The rearrangement joins TRBV30 to TRBJ2-6, with D tentatively TRBD1 (5 bases). V dropped 5 bases and J dropped 2 bases, with 10 bases sitting between them. The germline CDR1 and CDR2 sequences are GTSNPN and SVGIG (reference sequence). This CDR3 is 14 amino acids long. Full variable domain (outside the CDR3, taken from reference TRBV30 and TRBJ2-6): SQTIHQWPATLVQPVGSPLSLECTVEGTSNPNLYWYRQAAGRGLQLLFYSVGIGQISSEVPQNLSASRPQDRQFILSSKKLLLSDSGFYLCAWAVGAGANVLTFGAGSRLTVL.

This clone was counted only a few times. The gene calls are TRBV6-4 and TRBJ2-3, with D perhaps being TRBD1 or TRBD2 (5 bases each). The CDR3 has 14 residues. Germline lookup yields CDR1 MRHNA and CDR2 SNTAGT. The V end was cut by 4 bases, the J end by 0 bases, with 8 bases between. The CDR3 bases are TGTGCCAGCAGTGGGGACGGTAGCACAGATACGCAGTATTTT. Its translation: CASSGDGSTDTQYF.

The V gene is TRBV14, the J gene TRBJ1-2, with no clear D. The CDR3 has 13 amino acids. V gave up 1 base and J gave up 4 bases, with 7 bases separating them. CDR1 and CDR2 (germline): SGHDN, FVKESK. The CDR3 DNA reads TGTGCCAGCAGCCAAGTGGGCAGCTATGGCTACACCTTC. It specifies CASSQVGSYGYTF.

This clone was observed a few times. The genes are TRBV7-9 and TRBJ1-2, with 8 bases aligning to TRBD1. Looked up from germline, CDR1 is SEHNR and CDR2 is FQNEAQ (reference sequence). The CDR3 has 14 residues. V lost 7 bases, J lost 8 bases, and 12 bases stayed unmatched. DNA for the CDR3: TGTGCCAGCAACTATATAGGACAGGGTCAAGGCTACACCTTC. Protein sequence: CASNYIGQGQGYTF.

The chain links TRBV29-1 to TRBJ1-2; 8 bases align to TRBD1. Per germline, CDR1 SQVTM and CDR2 ANQGSEA. The length of the CDR3 is 13 residues. Losses at the gene ends were 4 bases for V and 5 bases for J; bases not matched to a gene: 6. CDR3 protein: CSVGTGLRYGYTF. The CDR3 coding sequence is TGCAGCGTTGGGACAGGGTTACGTTATGGCTACACCTTC.

The chain uses TRBV27 and TRBJ1-6; 9 bases are shared with TRBD1. J lost 4 bases, V lost 4 bases, and 8 bases had no gene match. This CDR3 region has 17 residues. Germline CDR1 MNHEY, CDR2 SMNVEV (reference sequence). The CDR3 spells CASSSSTGGYYNSPLHF. CDR3 nucleotides: TGTGCCAGCAGTTCCTCAACAGGGGGCTATTATAATTCACCCCTCCACTTT.

This clone was found once. The genes are TRBV5-1 and TRBJ2-6, with 7 nucleotides matching TRBD1. Germline V gene lookup returns CDR1 SGHRS and CDR2 YFSETQ. The CDR3 contains 21 residues. The V segment lost 4 bases and the J segment 0 bases; nucleotides outside the gene matches: 19. CDR3 DNA sequence: TGCGCCAGCAGCCCAGAAATCGTGCCGGGACAGCACCTCTCTGGGGCCAACGTCCTGACTTTC. Protein sequence: CASSPEIVPGQHLSGANVLTF.

This clone was counted once. The CDR3, as DNA: TGTGCCAGTAGTATGGGGACCCGATTGGCTAACTATGGCTACACCTTC. Protein sequence: CASSMGTRLANYGYTF. V gene TRBV19 combines with J gene TRBJ1-2; TRBD1 might be the D (5 bases). The CDR3 loop spans 16 amino acids. Germline CDR1 and CDR2: LNHDA and SQIVND (reference sequence). Trimming pared 3 bases from V and 0 bases from J, leaving 14 bases between.